This T cell receptor beta chain originates from a study of Ad26.COV2.S vaccination and SARS-CoV-2 variants. Treatment reported: roughly 18 received Ad26.COV2.S at low or high dose, single or two shots; about 5 received placebo; per-sample allocation not given. Sampling was performed 63 days after the first vaccine or placebo injection. In Boston, the donor was an adult between 18-55 years of age. V was clipped by 0 bases and J by 1 base, with 6 bases between them. The germline gives CDR1 KGHSH, CDR2 LQKENI. The CDR3 consists of 14 residues. Data came from immunoSEQ multiplex PCR; TCRdb stores just in-frame clones and leaves some out. The repertoire holds about 400,000 clones, with 83% as singletons.

This receptor was obtained from a person aged 18-65 years who received the Ad26.COV2.S COVID-19 vaccine or a placebo. The gene calls are TRBV18 and TRBJ1-2; D is uncertain. The specimen comprised peripheral blood, sampled in a trial of Ad26.COV2.S vaccine versus placebo. This chain's CDR3 is CASSPPSNNYGYTF. The CDR3 region has the DNA TGTGCCAGCTCACCACCTAGTAATAACTATGGCTACACCTTC.